The 15 T cell receptor beta chains given below trace back to one sample, sequenced in a study of blood T cells in healthy people across ages. Primers used in a second PCR of about 7 to 11 cycles were a sample-barcoded 5' primer and a J-beta primer mix. TCRdb passed the 5' RACE reads through MiXCR, listing each CDR3 protein once. In the table there are approximately 960,000 distinct CDR3 sequences, approximately 32% of which are singletons. These data were also filed under a second study, of T cells of mothers and their children.

Input material: blood. Receptor source: a woman aged 40-49 years in good health.

This clonotype has a count of ten or more. The V call is TRBV27, the J call TRBJ1-2; D might be TRBD1 (5 bases). Germline values: CDR1 MNHEY, CDR2 SMNVEV (reference sequence). The V end lost 0 bases, the J end lost 8 bases, and 19 bases lay between the germline ends. This CDR3 has 16 amino acids. The CDR3 is CASSLSRGRGDWGYTF. The CDR3 DNA is TGTGCCAGCAGTTTATCGAGAGGGAGAGGGGATTGGGGCTACACCTTC.

This clonotype was seen at least ten times. The V call is TRBV3-1, the J call TRBJ1-2; D is ambiguous. The CDR3 consists of 12 residues. Trimming took off 2 bases at V and 6 bases at J, with 7 bases between the two ends. Germline loops: CDR1 LGHDT, CDR2 YNNKEL (reference sequence). The CDR3 coding sequence is TGTGCCAGCAGCCAACCGGGAGATGGCTACACCTTC. Translation: CASSQPGDGYTF.

The J gene is TRBJ2-4, the V gene TRBV12-3 or TRBV12-4; a possible D gene is TRBD2 (7 bases). V lost 7 bases and J lost 13, with 17 bases in between. CDR3 length: 12 amino acids. This CDR3 is CASTSQGREQYF. The CDR3 DNA is TGTGCCAGCACCTCTCAGGGGAGGGAGCAGTACTTC.

This clonotype was observed at least ten times. The V and J genes are TRBV29-1 and TRBJ1-1, with no clear D. Germline values: CDR1 SQVTM, CDR2 ANQGSEA. Trimming cost V 7 bases and J 6 bases, with 9 bases left between them. The CDR3 totals 10 residues. DNA of the CDR3: TGCAGCGGGCAGGACTCTGAAGCTTTCTTT. Its translation is CSGQDSEAFF.

This chain uses TRBV2 with TRBJ2-5; 9 bases agree with TRBD1. CDR1 SNHLY and CDR2 FYNNEI come from the germline V gene. The CDR3 totals 14 residues. J was trimmed by 3 bases and V by 6 bases; bases with no gene match: 5. CDR3 in DNA: TGTGCCAGCAGAGCGACAGGGGGGAAAGAGACCCAGTACTTC. Amino acid sequence: CASRATGGKETQYF.

This clonotype was counted ten times or more. The chain couples TRBV25-1 to TRBJ2-5; TRBD1 might be the D (6 bases). The V end was cut by 0 bases, the J end by 4 bases, with 15 bases between. The CDR3 is 16 residues long. Germline V CDR1 and CDR2: MGHDK, SYGVNS. The CDR3 nucleotides read TGTGCCAGCAGTGAATACATTCGGGGCAGGGGAGAGACCCAGTACTTC. The encoded protein is CASSEYIRGRGETQYF. The full variable domain, rest sourced from reference TRBV25-1 and TRBJ2-5, is EADIYQTPRYLVIGTGKKITLECSQTMGHDKMYWYQQDPGMELHLIHYSYGVNSTEKGDLSSESTVSRIRTEHFPLTLESARPSHTSQYLCASSEYIRGRGETQYFGPGTRLLVL.

This chain uses TRBV20-1 with TRBJ1-1; D may be TRBD1 (6 bases). V was trimmed by 2 bases and J by 0 bases, leaving 13 bases between them. This CDR3 is 15 amino acids long. Germline values: CDR1 DFQATT, CDR2 SNEGSKA (reference sequence). CDR3 nucleotides: TGCAGTGCTAGACGGGAGGGGGTCATGAACACTGAAGCTTTCTTT. As protein: CSARREGVMNTEAFF.

This clonotype was seen more than once but under ten times. The chain carries TRBV6-2 or TRBV6-3 and TRBJ2-3; 8 bases line up with TRBD2. The germline CDR1 and CDR2 sequences are MNHEY and SVGEGT. The CDR3 covers 15 residues. J gave up 2 bases and V 8 bases, and 9 bases lay outside the gene matches. The CDR3 sequence: CASAPRGAPTDTQYF. The DNA for the CDR3 is TGTGCCAGCGCCCCGCGGGGGGCACCCACAGATACGCAGTATTTT.

This clonotype was recorded at least ten times. The chain couples TRBV12-3 or TRBV12-4 to TRBJ1-2; D gene uncertain. V was cut by 5 bases and J by 6 bases, with 16 bases left in between. The CDR3 length is 14 residues. The CDR3 spells CASSPTRGRDGYTF. DNA of the CDR3: TGTGCCAGCAGTCCCACCCGTGGGCGGGATGGCTACACCTTC.

The V gene is TRBV28, the J gene TRBJ1-5; TRBD1 might be the D (6 bases). V was cut by 10 bases and J by 5 bases, with 15 bases left in between. CDR1 is MDHEN and CDR2 is SYDVKM in the germline V gene. The CDR3 is 13 residues long. CDR3 bases: TGTGCCACCCATCGGGGGCCTCATCAGCCCCAGCATTTT. Protein: CATHRGPHQPQHF.

The chain recombines TRBV6-5 with TRBJ2-1, with TRBD2 matching over 13 bases. The germline V gene encodes CDR1 MNHEY and CDR2 SVGAGI. With 0 bases clipped from V and 7 bases from J, the junction kept 9 bases outside the gene matches. The CDR3 is made up of 18 amino acids. Here the CDR3 DNA reads TGTGCCAGCAGTTACTCGCTAACTAGCGGGGGGGCTTTGAATGAGCAGTTCTTC. Protein sequence: CASSYSLTSGGALNEQFF.

This clonotype was seen a few times. The V call is TRBV12-3 or TRBV12-4, the J call TRBJ1-1; a weak D match, TRBD1 (5 bases). The CDR3 is 14 amino acids. Trimming stripped 8 bases from V and 4 bases from J, with 17 bases between. CDR3 protein: CASGYQSGVTEAFF. The CDR3 DNA is TGTGCCAGCGGCTACCAATCGGGGGTCACTGAAGCTTTCTTT.

A note on this clonotype: A much larger clone differs by one base, so this may be a read error. The V gene is TRBV28, the J gene TRBJ1-2, with D possibly matching TRBD1 (5 bases). The CDR3 length is 17 residues. V was pared by 6 bases and J by 4 bases, with 24 bases between. Germline-derived CDR1 and CDR2 are MDHEN and SYDVKM. CDR3 sequence reads: CASRYPTLYGAGYGYTF. DNA of the CDR3: TGTGCCAGCAGATACCCCACCTTATACGGGGCAGGCTATGGCTACACCTTC.

There are a few counts of this clonotype. This rearrangement joins TRBV5-1 to TRBJ1-4, with D unresolved. The CDR3 is 15 amino acids. CDR1 and CDR2 (germline): SGHRS, YFSETQ. With 2 bases removed from V and 8 bases from J, the gap between germline ends came to 16 bases. CDR3: CASSLYGYEEEKLFF. The CDR3 bases are TGCGCCAGCAGCTTATACGGTTATGAGGAGGAAAAACTGTTTTTT.

The chain has TRBV2 and TRBJ2-3; TRBD1 matches 10 bases. Per germline, CDR1 SNHLY and CDR2 FYNNEI. With 10 bases clipped from V and 3 bases from J, the junction kept 7 bases outside the gene matches. The CDR3 totals 14 residues. The CDR3 spells CANNRDRGTDTQYF. The CDR3 region has the DNA TGTGCCAACAACCGGGACAGGGGAACAGATACGCAGTATTTT.